The 21 T cell receptor beta chains in this list originate from one sample, sequenced in a study of OX40 agonist ivuxolimab in advanced cancers. Method: immunoSEQ multiplex PCR; TCRdb's copy keeps in-frame clones and lacks some. The data hold about 27,000 clones, with 88% observed a single time. The sample here was CD4+ or CD8+ T cells sorted from blood, taken in a trial of the OX40 agonist ivuxolimab. The source of these receptors is an adult with an advanced solid tumor such as melanoma, head and neck, liver or kidney cancer.

This chain links TRBV6-6 with TRBJ2-5; 11 bases line up with TRBD2. Germline CDR1 MNHNY, CDR2 SVGAGI (reference sequence). The V segment lost 3 bases and the J segment 4 bases; nucleotides outside the gene matches: 4. The CDR3 is 15 residues long. The CDR3 DNA reads TGTGCCAGCAGTTATAGCGGGGGGGCCGGAGAGACCCAGTACTTC. Its translation is CASSYSGGAGETQYF.

This chain uses TRBV6-5 with TRBJ1-1; 8 nucleotides match TRBD1. J lost 5 bases, V lost 5 bases, and 4 bases had no gene match. CDR1 MNHEY and CDR2 SVGAGI come from the germline V gene. CDR3 length equals 13 residues. The CDR3: CASSRQGRTEAFF. The CDR3 region has the DNA TGTGCCAGCAGTAGACAGGGGCGAACTGAAGCTTTCTTT.

V is TRBV29-1 and J is TRBJ2-7; 9 nucleotides align to TRBD1. This CDR3 has 13 amino acids. Trimming took 6 bases from V and 6 from J; bases not matched to a gene: 9. Germline CDR1 SQVTM, CDR2 ANQGSEA. Here the CDR3 DNA reads TGCAGCGTCACGGGGACAGGGCCCGGCGAGCAGTACTTC. Its translation is CSVTGTGPGEQYF.

This clone was observed a single time. This chain links TRBV27 with TRBJ2-1; TRBD2 matches at 7 bases. CDR1 is MNHEY and CDR2 is SMNVEV in the germline V gene (reference sequence). Unmatched junction bases numbered 2, after V lost 4 bases and J lost 2 bases. The CDR3 length is 14 residues. CDR3 DNA sequence: TGTGCCAGCAGTTCAGGGACTACCTACAATGAGCAGTTCTTC. Translation gives CASSSGTTYNEQFF.

The chain employs TRBV6-6 and TRBJ1-4; D perhaps matches TRBD1 (6 bases). V lost 6 bases to trimming and J lost 2 bases, with 13 bases between them. Germline V gene sequence: CDR1 MNHNY, CDR2 SVGAGI (reference sequence). CDR3 length: 15 amino acids. The CDR3 bases are TGTGCCAGCAGCCCCGACAGGAACACTAATGAAAAACTGTTTTTT. Protein: CASSPDRNTNEKLFF.

Here the CDR3 reads CASSFGQIGSYEQYF. CDR3 DNA sequence: TGTGCCAGTAGTTTCGGACAGATAGGATCCTACGAGCAGTACTTC. The J gene is TRBJ2-7, the V gene TRBV19, with D maybe TRBD1 (6 bases). The germline V gene encodes CDR1 LNHDA and CDR2 SQIVND (reference sequence). CDR3 length equals 15 residues. The V gene lost 5 bases and the J gene lost 1 base, with 15 bases spanning the gap.

The sample holds a few counts of this clone. V and J are TRBV28 and TRBJ2-3; D is perhaps TRBD2 (6 bases). This CDR3 region has 12 residues. From germline, CDR1 is MDHEN and CDR2 SYDVKM. Trimming shortened V by 7 bases and J by 8 bases, and 13 bases separated the two germline ends. CDR3 DNA sequence: TGTGCCAGCACCCCCCCGCGGGGTACGCAGTATTTT. Encoded protein: CASTPPRGTQYF.

The chain couples TRBV29-1 to TRBJ1-1; no clear D. Trimming cost V 2 bases and J 0 bases, with 1 base left between them. CDR3 size: 11 residues. CDR1 SQVTM and CDR2 ANQGSEA come from the germline V gene. This chain's CDR3 is CSVEMNTEAFF. CDR3 nucleotides: TGCAGCGTTGAAATGAACACTGAAGCTTTCTTT.

The DNA for the CDR3 is TGTGCCAGCAGCCCCAGCGGGGGGGCTTTAGATACGCAGTATTTT. This codes for CASSPSGGALDTQYF. This chain links TRBV7-3 with TRBJ2-3; 10 bases fit TRBD2. Germline V lookup: CDR1 SGHTA, CDR2 FQGTGA. V dropped 5 bases and J dropped 5; count of bases not matched to a gene: 7. The CDR3 consists of 15 residues.

This clone was recorded only once. At the DNA level, this CDR3 is encoded by other sequences in the same sample as well. The J gene is TRBJ2-1, the V gene TRBV7-7, with 9 bases that match TRBD2. This CDR3 region has 17 residues. Germline loops: CDR1 SSHAT, CDR2 FNYEAQ (reference sequence). The ends lost 3 bases at V and 4 bases at J; junction bases unmatched: 10. As DNA, the CDR3 is TGTGCCAGCAGCTTTCCCTCCCGGACTAGCGCTTACAATGAGCAGTTCTTC. It codes for CASSFPSRTSAYNEQFF.

V gene TRBV6-1 combines with J gene TRBJ2-3; weak D call: TRBD2 (6 bases). The V gene's germline CDR1 is MNHNS and CDR2 SASEGT. This CDR3 spans 17 amino acids. Trimming stripped 1 base from V and 1 base from J, with 15 bases between. CDR3 loop: CASSEVVGGSGTDTQYF. CDR3 nucleotides: TGTGCCAGCAGTGAAGTTGTGGGGGGTTCTGGCACAGATACGCAGTATTTT.

The chain carries TRBV19 and TRBJ2-1, with D hard to call. CDR1 LNHDA and CDR2 SQIVND come from the germline V gene (reference sequence). V was clipped by 5 bases and J by 7 bases, with 6 bases between them. The CDR3 has 11 residues. This CDR3 is CASSLGNEQFF. The CDR3 nucleotides read TGTGCCAGTAGTCTTGGGAATGAGCAGTTCTTC.

This chain uses TRBV7-3 with TRBJ1-6; D uncertain. Germline V CDR1 and CDR2: SGHTA, FQGTGA. The CDR3 is 14 amino acids. Trimming cost V 5 bases and J 9 bases, with 14 bases left between them. The CDR3 DNA is TGTGCCAGCAGCCTTGGCCCCCTGGGTTCACCCCTCCACTTT. It translates to CASSLGPLGSPLHF.

V and J are TRBV28 and TRBJ2-7, with TRBD1 matching 7 bases. CDR1 is MDHEN and CDR2 is SYDVKM in the germline V gene. V lost 6 bases, J lost 2 bases, and 10 bases stayed unmatched. The CDR3 sequence is 15 residues long. CDR3 region: CASRERQGPTYEQYF. CDR3 sequence (DNA): TGTGCCAGCAGGGAAAGACAGGGACCGACCTACGAGCAGTACTTC.

The chain uses TRBV27 and TRBJ1-5, with D unclear. Deletions cut 0 bases from V and 1 base from J, with 7 bases between. The length of the CDR3 is 15 residues. CDR1 is MNHEY, CDR2 SMNVEV, per germline (reference sequence). CDR3: CASSLSSGSNQPQHF. CDR3 coding DNA: TGTGCCAGCAGTTTATCGTCCGGAAGCAATCAGCCCCAGCATTTT.

This chain links TRBV28 with TRBJ1-5; D is uncertain. Looked up from germline, CDR1 is MDHEN and CDR2 is SYDVKM. This CDR3 contains 14 residues. With 4 bases removed from V and 7 bases from J, the gap between germline ends came to 14 bases. The CDR3 spells CASSSLTPQQPQHF. In DNA form, the CDR3 reads TGTGCCAGCAGTTCACTCACTCCCCAGCAGCCCCAGCATTTT.

The V gene is TRBV6-1, the J gene TRBJ2-4; D is tentatively TRBD1 or TRBD2 (5 bases each). The CDR3 has 15 residues. CDR1 and CDR2 from the germline V gene are MNHNS and SASEGT. Deletions cut 0 bases from V and 9 bases from J, with 15 bases between. The CDR3 DNA sequence: TGTGCCAGCAGTGAAGCAGAGGGGCTGGGCGGCATTCAGTACTTC. Protein product: CASSEAEGLGGIQYF.

This rearrangement joins TRBV5-1 to TRBJ2-7; the match to TRBD2 covers 7 bases. The CDR3 has 14 amino acids. Germline values: CDR1 SGHRS, CDR2 YFSETQ. V lost 3 bases to trimming and J lost 3 bases; unmatched junction nucleotides: 6. CDR3 amino acids: CASSWTRGGYEQYF. In DNA, the CDR3 is TGCGCCAGCAGCTGGACTAGGGGCGGCTACGAGCAGTACTTC.

This clone showed up just once. The rearrangement uses TRBV28 and TRBJ2-7; tentative D call: TRBD2 (6 bases). V was clipped by 3 bases and J by 2 bases, with 8 bases between them. The CDR3 spans 13 residues. CDR1 and CDR2 (germline): MDHEN, SYDVKM. CDR3 nucleotides: TGTGCCAGCAGTTTTAGGACTACCTACGAGCAGTACTTC. The encoded protein is CASSFRTTYEQYF. Supplemented by reference TRBV28 and TRBJ2-7, the full variable domain reads DVKVTQSSRYLVKRTGEKVFLECVQDMDHENMFWYRQDPGLGLRLIYFSYDVKMKEKGDIPEGYSVSREKKERFSLILESASTNQTSMYLCASSFRTTYEQYFGPGTRLTVT.

The chain carries TRBV18 and TRBJ2-5; no firm D call. Trimming shortened V by 6 bases and J by 8 bases, and 16 bases separated the two germline ends. Germline V gene lookup returns CDR1 KGHSH and CDR2 LQKENI. The CDR3 totals 13 residues. As DNA, the CDR3 is TGTGCCAGCTCGCCTTTGGCAGGAGAAACCCAGTACTTC. Protein sequence: CASSPLAGETQYF.

This sequence joins TRBV19 and TRBJ1-5; weak D call: TRBD1 (5 bases). Germline values: CDR1 LNHDA, CDR2 SQIVND (reference sequence). The CDR3 length is 14 residues. V lost 5 bases and J 6 bases, leaving 14 bases between the germline ends. The CDR3 sequence is CASSAQGSGQPQHF. The CDR3, as DNA: TGTGCCAGTAGTGCCCAGGGTAGCGGTCAGCCCCAGCATTTT.